The T cell receptor beta chain described here comes from a study of graft-versus-host responses after intestinal transplantation. At the level of the study: Transplants were multivisceral, liver-intestinal, or isolated intestinal. Tacrolimus plus steroids were given to all recipients for approximately 3 years, preceded by anti-thymocyte globulin induction. Overall study results and limits: The authors found GvH clones in recipient marrow, some appearing first in ileum or blood. Maximum circulating GvH clone levels tracked with early post-transplant HvG decreases.

CDR1 SNHLY and CDR2 FYNNEI come from the germline V gene. V was shortened by 5 bases and J by 0 bases, with 11 bases between the two germline ends. This CDR3 is built from 15 residues. Points on this clone: Its target is not known.

Clones were read by immunoSEQ multiplex PCR, and TCRdb kept only the in-frame ones, dropping some. Of approximately 68,000 clones in the sample, 90% were seen once. Source: unstimulated CD8+ T cells sorted from spleen or lymph node cells, taken before transplant. The rearrangement links TRBV2 to TRBJ1-5; D gene ambiguous. The TCR sequence derives from a human donor who was the organ donor for an intestinal transplant. CDR3 region: CASSPGIHSNQPQHF. Here the CDR3 DNA reads TGTGCCAGCAGTCCGGGGATCCATAGCAATCAGCCCCAGCATTTT.